This record concerns one T cell receptor (beta chain) sequence. Per the authors' pipeline: Reference gene primer amplification in the assay estimated nucleated cell counts. Using immunoSEQ multiplex PCR, the repertoire was profiled, and TCRdb retains in-frame clones only, with some absent. The DNA was the basis for D and trimming; V, J and clone size are from that table. The sample lists 250,000 to 300,000 clones; about 89% were seen once. The sample belongs to a study of blood T cell repertoires in COVID-19. Study context: Spain, Italy and the United States supplied samples that represented acute and convalescent COVID-19.

The CDR3 is 15 residues long. Germline V lookup: CDR1 LNHDA, CDR2 SQIVND (reference sequence). After removal of 4 bases from V and 2 bases from J, the junction contained 5 bases not matched to a gene. Specimen: peripheral blood. The receptor's source is a woman aged 40 to 50 who had recovered from COVID-19. The rearrangement uses TRBV19 and TRBJ2-5; the match to TRBD1 covers 9 bases. The CDR3 DNA sequence: TGTGCCAGTAGTACAACAGGGGGCCGGCAAGAGACCCAGTACTTC. Its protein product is CASSTTGGRQETQYF.